Below, one TCR beta chain is given with its context. These data belong to a study of blood T cell repertoires in COVID-19. Study overall: Collection of acute and convalescent COVID-19 samples took place in the United States, Italy and Spain. PBMCs, B-cell-depleted T cells, or T cells provided the cDNA or gDNA that made up the material.

Assay: immunoSEQ multiplex PCR; the TCRdb copy retains only in-frame clones and omits some. The repertoire includes roughly 330,000 clones, roughly 90% of them detected once, and under 8% sits in the top ten. The sample consisted of peripheral blood. The receptor was derived from a man younger than 35 who had recovered from COVID-19.

The CDR3 sequence: CASSDAGGNEQFF. DNA of the CDR3: TGTGCCAGCAGTGACGCAGGGGGGAATGAGCAGTTCTTC. This rearrangement joins TRBV6-4 to TRBJ2-1, with a possible D match to TRBD1 (7 bases). From germline, CDR1 is MRHNA and CDR2 SNTAGT. The V end was cut by 2 bases, the J end by 7 bases, with 9 bases between. This CDR3 is 13 amino acids long.